Ten or more counts support the clone carrying this T cell receptor beta chain. Antigen unknown. The data are from a study of T-cell memory formation after mild COVID-19. Study information: TCR clusters were mostly donor specific.

Amplification by 5'RACE using constant-segment primers produced TCR alpha and TCR beta cDNA libraries that carried sample barcodes and UMIs. Each CDR3 protein is one row after TCRdb ran MiXCR on the 5' RACE reads. The repertoire holds about 50,000 distinct CDR3 sequences, roughly 9% seen once, with approximately 12% in the top ten. General study findings and limits: Among CD4+ contracting clones, most were CM and EM, and CD8+ ones EMRA. Memory cells collected pre-infection included some clones that later responded, suggesting cross-reactive memory joined.

Germline V CDR1 and CDR2: KGHDR, SFDVKD. CDR3 length: 17 amino acids. Trimming at V came to 4 bases and at J to 2 bases, leaving 6 bases not matched to a gene. The chain joins TRBV24-1 to TRBJ2-5, with 13 bases identical to TRBD2. The sequencing input was PBMCs or a T cell subset sorted from them (not recorded which). This TCR derives from an adult woman who had mild COVID-19 (a few samples of this study predate the infection). Cell type and time point are not known. CDR3 in amino acids: CATSEGGTSGIQETQYF. The CDR3 coding sequence is TGTGCCACCAGTGAGGGGGGGACTAGCGGGATACAAGAGACCCAGTACTTC.